The 23 T cell receptor beta chains below were found in one sample sequenced in a study of Graves' ophthalmopathy and Graves' hyperthyroidism. TCR beta CDR3 amplification used RNA transcripts. An initial RT-PCR round employing HTBI primers preceded a second-round multiplex PCR. TCRdb re-analysed the multiplex PCR reads in MiXCR, keeping a single row per CDR3 protein. The sample consists of 230,000 or so distinct CDR3 sequences, around 42% of them appearing once. Sequencing input: peripheral blood. All receptors derive from an adult man with Graves' ophthalmopathy.

This rearrangement joins TRBV9 to TRBJ2-3; D tentatively fits TRBD1 or TRBD2 (5 bases each). The germline CDR1 and CDR2 sequences are SGDLS and YYNGEE. V was trimmed by 4 bases and J by 5 bases, leaving 11 bases between them. This CDR3 region has 13 residues. The CDR3 nucleotides are TGTGCCAGCAGCCATTTGGGGGAAGATACGCAGTATTTT. This translates into CASSHLGEDTQYF.

This clonotype was seen just once. The chain links TRBV28 to TRBJ2-7, with a weak D call TRBD1 (5 bases). The CDR3 sequence is 14 residues long. The V end lost 10 bases, the J end lost 2 bases, and 18 bases lay between the germline ends. The germline CDR1 and CDR2 sequences are MDHEN and SYDVKM. The CDR3 spells CATRAPGRAYEQYF. In DNA form, the CDR3 reads TGTGCCACACGAGCCCCGGGCAGGGCCTACGAGCAGTACTTC. The complete variable domain, with remaining parts taken from reference TRBV28 and TRBJ2-7, reads DVKVTQSSRYLVKRTGEKVFLECVQDMDHENMFWYRQDPGLGLRLIYFSYDVKMKEKGDIPEGYSVSREKKERFSLILESASTNQTSMYLCATRAPGRAYEQYFGPGTRLTVT.

The chain has TRBV10-3 and TRBJ2-5, with 9 bases fitting TRBD1. The V and J ends lost 7 bases and 10 bases, in that order; junction bases with no gene match: 13. The length of the CDR3 is 14 residues. Looked up from germline, CDR1 is ENHRY and CDR2 is SYGVKD. This CDR3 is CAIMNPGQGTDQYF. CDR3 nucleotide sequence: TGTGCCATCATGAACCCGGGACAGGGAACGGACCAGTACTTC.

The V call is TRBV20-1, the J call TRBJ1-2; 7 positions agree with TRBD1. The junction had 15 bases not matched to a gene; V was cut back by 6 bases and J by 8 bases. The germline V gene has CDR1 DFQATT and CDR2 SNEGSKA (reference sequence). The CDR3 extends over 14 amino acids. The CDR3 reads CSATMEAGGLGYTF. The CDR3, as DNA: TGCAGTGCGACCATGGAGGCAGGGGGACTCGGCTACACCTTC.

The table lists this clonotype with many counts. Since the CDR3 does not end with the conserved phenylalanine or tryptophan, this likely comes from a read error. It is unclear where the CDR3 begins or ends on the DNA, so no DNA is shown, and the CDR3 is as TCRdb lists it. The chain couples TRBV7-3 to TRBJ1-4. Germline CDR1 SGHTA, CDR2 FQGTGA. The CDR3 has 10 residues if both end residues are counted. The chain's CDR3 is CASSPRGGRL.

At least ten counts were recorded for this clonotype. The chain is built from TRBV11-3 and TRBJ2-2; 15 nucleotides align to TRBD2. Trimming took 5 bases from V and 9 from J; bases not matched to a gene: 7. The germline V gene has CDR1 SGHNT and CDR2 YENEEA. This CDR3 comprises 16 residues. Written as DNA, the CDR3 is TGTGCCAGCAGCCTTGGGACTAGCGGGAGGCTGCGGGAGCTGTTTTTT. Protein product: CASSLGTSGRLRELFF.

The chain joins TRBV7-2 to TRBJ1-1, with D perhaps matching TRBD1 (5 bases). This CDR3 spans 14 amino acids. The ends were cut back, 5 bases at V and 2 bases at J, with 12 bases in the middle. Per germline, CDR1 SGHTA and CDR2 FQGNSA. This chain's CDR3 is CASSPRGGNTEAFF. CDR3 nucleotide sequence: TGTGCCAGCAGCCCTAGGGGAGGTAACACTGAAGCTTTCTTT.

The rearrangement links TRBV5-4 to TRBJ1-2, with D perhaps matching TRBD1 (6 bases). The V end was cut by 10 bases, the J end by 6 bases, with 22 bases between. The CDR3 covers 14 residues. Germline V gives CDR1 SGHNT, CDR2 YYREEE (reference sequence). The chain's CDR3 is CAFYRGARGDGYTF. The CDR3 DNA follows: TGTGCCTTTTACCGGGGGGCCCGCGGAGATGGCTACACCTTC. The whole variable domain, remainder taken from reference TRBV5-4 and TRBJ1-2, is ETGVTQSPTHLIKTRGQQVTLRCSSQSGHNTVSWYQQALGQGPQFIFQYYREEENGRGNFPPRFSGLQFPNYSSELNVNALELDDSALYLCAFYRGARGDGYTFGSGTRLTVV.

The CDR3 DNA reads TGCAGCGTTGAAGATATAGCAGGGGGTGGCTACACCTTC. As protein: CSVEDIAGGGYTF. The chain has TRBV29-1 and TRBJ1-2, with 7 positions matching TRBD1. The V segment lost 0 bases and the J segment 7 bases; nucleotides outside the gene matches: 5. Germline V gene sequence: CDR1 SQVTM, CDR2 ANQGSEA. This CDR3 spans 13 amino acids.

J is TRBJ2-7 and V is TRBV6-2 or TRBV6-3; D assignment may be TRBD1 or TRBD2 (5 bases each). The CDR3 has 13 residues. V was shortened by 5 bases and J by 7 bases, with 15 bases between the two germline ends. Germline CDR1 MNHEY, CDR2 SVGEGT. The CDR3 nucleotides read TGTGCCAGCAGTGAAATGGGGTGGGGGGAGCAGTACTTC. It specifies CASSEMGWGEQYF.

This clonotype was seen only a few times. CDR3 DNA: TGCAGTGCTAGAGAAGGAACAGGGGGCTATGGCAATCAGCCCCAGCATTTT. Protein sequence: CSAREGTGGYGNQPQHF. This chain links TRBV20-1 with TRBJ1-5, with 9 nucleotides matching TRBD1. CDR1 and CDR2 (germline): DFQATT, SNEGSKA (reference sequence). J gave up 2 bases and V 0 bases, and 8 bases lay outside the gene matches. The CDR3 consists of 17 residues.

This clonotype was seen a few times. The genes are TRBV29-1 and TRBJ2-7, with D possibly matching TRBD1 (5 bases). Per germline, CDR1 SQVTM and CDR2 ANQGSEA. Trimming stripped 6 bases from V and 1 base from J, with 16 bases between. The CDR3 sequence is 14 residues long. CDR3 nucleotide sequence: TGCAGCGTCCTGACAGACCAATTTTCCTACGAGCAGTACTTC. Translated: CSVLTDQFSYEQYF.

The chain has TRBV7-6 and TRBJ2-2, with unresolved D. The CDR3 contains 15 residues. V was trimmed by 0 bases and J by 0 bases, leaving 5 bases between them. Germline CDR1 SGHVS, CDR2 FNYEAQ. The CDR3 nucleotides are TGTGCCAGCAGCTTAGCGGGAACGAACACCGGGGAGCTGTTTTTT. Protein sequence: CASSLAGTNTGELFF.

The chain links TRBV9 to TRBJ1-6; 7 bases fit TRBD1. CDR1 SGDLS and CDR2 YYNGEE come from the germline V gene. With 4 bases clipped from V and 7 bases from J, the junction kept 8 bases outside the gene matches. This CDR3 region has 15 residues. CDR3: CASSLGQRLNSPLHF. The CDR3 DNA sequence: TGTGCCAGCAGCTTGGGACAGCGACTCAATTCACCCCTCCACTTT.

The chain recombines TRBV20-1 with TRBJ2-7; no clear D. Germline CDR1 and CDR2: DFQATT and SNEGSKA (reference sequence). The CDR3 has 13 residues. V was cut by 2 bases and J by 1 base, with 9 bases left in between. CDR3 DNA sequence: TGCAGTGCTAGATCCCCAAGGTCCTACGAGCAGTACTTC. Translated: CSARSPRSYEQYF.

This clonotype was detected only a few times. This chain connects TRBV2 to TRBJ1-5; no definite D call. The V gene lost 2 bases and the J gene lost 9 bases, with 20 bases spanning the gap. CDR1 is SNHLY, CDR2 FYNNEI, per germline. This CDR3 is built from 16 residues. The CDR3 sequence is CASSEQRVTIGRPQHF. Written as DNA, the CDR3 is TGTGCCAGCAGTGAACAGAGGGTGACAATAGGAAGGCCCCAGCATTTT. Variable domain in full (rest from reference TRBV2 and TRBJ1-5): EPEVTQTPSHQVTQMGQEVILRCVPISNHLYFYWYRQILGQKVEFLVSFYNNEISEKSEIFDDQFSVERPDGSNFTLKIRSTKLEDSAMYFCASSEQRVTIGRPQHFGDGTRLSIL.

This clonotype was counted only a few times. The CDR3 sequence: CASVPGVGNNSPLHF. CDR3 DNA: TGTGCCAGCGTCCCAGGGGTGGGAAATAATTCACCCCTCCACTTT. The chain joins TRBV7-9 to TRBJ1-6; D is possibly TRBD1 (6 bases). Trimming shortened V by 8 bases and J by 5 bases, and 16 bases separated the two germline ends. Germline-derived CDR1 and CDR2 are SEHNR and FQNEAQ (reference sequence). The CDR3 totals 15 residues. The whole variable domain, remainder taken from reference TRBV7-9 and TRBJ1-6, is DTGVSQNPRHKITKRGQNVTFRCDPISEHNRLYWYRQTLGQGPEFLTYFQNEAQLEKSRLLSDRFSAERPKGSFSTLEIQRTEQGDSAMYLCASVPGVGNNSPLHFGNGTRLTVT.

This clonotype has only a few counts. V usage is TRBV14 and J usage is TRBJ2-7, with 7 bases fitting TRBD2. After removal of 0 bases from V and 3 bases from J, the junction contained 8 bases not matched to a gene. The germline V gene encodes CDR1 SGHDN and CDR2 FVKESK. The CDR3 is made up of 16 amino acids. The CDR3 DNA reads as TGTGCCAGCAGCCAAGAGAATGCGGGAGCCTTCTACGAGCAGTACTTC. Its protein product is CASSQENAGAFYEQYF. Drawing the rest from reference TRBV14 and TRBJ2-7, the complete variable domain is EAGVTQFPSHSVIEKGQTVTLRCDPISGHDNLYWYRRVMGKEIKFLLHFVKESKQDESGMPNNRFLAERTGGTYSTLKVQPAELEDSGVYFCASSQENAGAFYEQYFGPGTRLTVT.

The chain recombines TRBV29-1 with TRBJ1-2; D possibly corresponds to TRBD1 (5 bases). V shed 1 base and J shed 6 bases, with 9 bases lying between them. Germline lookup yields CDR1 SQVTM and CDR2 ANQGSEA. The CDR3 covers 12 residues. The CDR3 DNA sequence: TGCAGCGTTGAAGGACGAGGGGATGGCTACACCTTC. Translating it yields CSVEGRGDGYTF.

V and J are TRBV29-1 and TRBJ1-1; 11 nucleotides match TRBD1. This CDR3 spans 15 amino acids. Per germline, CDR1 SQVTM and CDR2 ANQGSEA. The junction had 7 bases not matched to a gene; V was cut back by 6 bases and J by 1 base. The CDR3 is CSVTGTGGRNTEAFF. The CDR3 coding sequence is TGCAGCGTGACGGGGACAGGGGGGAGGAACACTGAAGCTTTCTTT.

This clonotype was detected ten times or more. CDR3 sequence (DNA): TGTGCCAGCAGCTTGGCATCAGGGAACACTGAAGCTTTCTTT. Its translation is CASSLASGNTEAFF. The rearrangement links TRBV5-8 to TRBJ1-1; D is ambiguous. The germline V gene has CDR1 SGHTS and CDR2 YDEGEE. The CDR3 has 14 residues. V lost 0 bases and J lost 1, with 7 bases in between.

In this sample, this clonotype turned up once. J is TRBJ2-6 and V is TRBV7-2; TRBD1 aligns across 9 bases. This CDR3 has 20 residues. Germline CDR1 reads SGHTA; CDR2 reads FQGNSA. The ends lost 4 bases at V and 0 bases at J; junction bases unmatched: 13. This CDR3 is CASSSGQGEISFSGANVLTF. The CDR3 DNA sequence: TGTGCCAGCAGCTCGGGACAGGGAGAGATCTCATTCTCTGGGGCCAACGTCCTGACTTTC.

This clonotype was picked up many times. V gene TRBV7-2 combines with J gene TRBJ2-5, with a tentative D call TRBD1 (6 bases). Germline V gene data show CDR1 as SGHTA and CDR2 as FQGNSA. The CDR3 sequence is 13 residues long. The V end lost 5 bases, the J end lost 5 bases, and 12 bases lay between the germline ends. CDR3 residues: CASSPLTGETQYF. In DNA, the CDR3 is TGTGCCAGCAGCCCCCTAACAGGGGAGACCCAGTACTTC.